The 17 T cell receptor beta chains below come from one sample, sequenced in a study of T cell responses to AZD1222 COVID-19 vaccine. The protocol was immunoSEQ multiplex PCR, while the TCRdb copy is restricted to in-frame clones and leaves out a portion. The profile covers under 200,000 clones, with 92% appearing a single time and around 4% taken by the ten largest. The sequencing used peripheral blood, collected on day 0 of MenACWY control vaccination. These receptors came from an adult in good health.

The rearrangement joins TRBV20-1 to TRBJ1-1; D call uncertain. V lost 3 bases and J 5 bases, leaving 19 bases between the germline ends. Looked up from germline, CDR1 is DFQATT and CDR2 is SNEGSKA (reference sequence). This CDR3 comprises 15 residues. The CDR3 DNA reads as TGCAGTGCTAGTCGCGTTCGGTTGGTAAGGACTGAAGCTTTCTTT. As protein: CSASRVRLVRTEAFF.

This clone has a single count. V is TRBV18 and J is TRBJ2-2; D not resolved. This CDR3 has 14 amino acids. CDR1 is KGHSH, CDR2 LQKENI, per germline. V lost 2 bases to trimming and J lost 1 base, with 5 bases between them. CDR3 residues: CASSPLQNTGELFF. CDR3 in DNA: TGTGCCAGCTCACCATTACAGAACACCGGGGAGCTGTTTTTT.

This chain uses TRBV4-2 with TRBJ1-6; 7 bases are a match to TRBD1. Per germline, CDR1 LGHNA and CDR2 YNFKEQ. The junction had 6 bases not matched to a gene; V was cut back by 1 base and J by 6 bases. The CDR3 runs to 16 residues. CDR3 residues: CASSQGAGGFNSPLHF. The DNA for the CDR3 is TGTGCCAGCAGCCAAGGGGCAGGGGGTTTTAATTCACCCCTCCACTTT.

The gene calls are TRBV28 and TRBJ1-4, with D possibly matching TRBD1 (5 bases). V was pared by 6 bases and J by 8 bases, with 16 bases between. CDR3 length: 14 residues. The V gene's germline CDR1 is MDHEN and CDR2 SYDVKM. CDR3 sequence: CASSTGTLGEKLFF. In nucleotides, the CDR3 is TGTGCCAGCAGCACCGGGACCTTAGGGGAAAAACTGTTTTTT.

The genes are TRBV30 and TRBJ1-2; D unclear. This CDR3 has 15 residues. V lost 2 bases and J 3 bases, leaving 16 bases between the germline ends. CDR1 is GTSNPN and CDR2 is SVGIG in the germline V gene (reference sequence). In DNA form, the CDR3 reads TGTGCCTGGAGTACCCCCTCAGGTGCAGACTATGGCTACACCTTC. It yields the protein CAWSTPSGADYGYTF.

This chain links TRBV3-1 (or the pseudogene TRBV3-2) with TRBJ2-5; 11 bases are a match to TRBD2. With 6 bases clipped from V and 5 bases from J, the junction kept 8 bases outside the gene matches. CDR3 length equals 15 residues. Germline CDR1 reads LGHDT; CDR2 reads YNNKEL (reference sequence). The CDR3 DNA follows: TGTGCCAGCAGTACTAGCGGGAGTAGCTGGGAGACCCAGTACTTC. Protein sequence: CASSTSGSSWETQYF.

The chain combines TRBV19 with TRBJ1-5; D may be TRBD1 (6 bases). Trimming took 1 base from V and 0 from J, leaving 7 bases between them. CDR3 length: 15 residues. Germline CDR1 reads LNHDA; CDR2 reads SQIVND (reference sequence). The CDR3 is CASSIAGASNQPQHF. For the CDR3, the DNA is TGTGCCAGTAGTATAGCAGGGGCTAGCAATCAGCCCCAGCATTTT.

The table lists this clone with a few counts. The CDR3 bases are TGTGCCAGCAGCCGACTAGGACAGGGTGAAGCTTTCTTT. It specifies CASSRLGQGEAFF. The rearrangement links TRBV7-3 to TRBJ1-1, with TRBD1 matching over 8 bases. This CDR3 spans 13 amino acids. V dropped 5 bases and J dropped 7; count of bases not matched to a gene: 6. The germline gives CDR1 SGHTA, CDR2 FQGTGA.

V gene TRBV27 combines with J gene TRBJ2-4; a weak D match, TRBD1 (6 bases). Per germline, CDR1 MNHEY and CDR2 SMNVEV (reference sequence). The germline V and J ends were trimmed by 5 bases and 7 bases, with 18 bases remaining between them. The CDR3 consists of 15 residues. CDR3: CASSPQGRTRNIQYF. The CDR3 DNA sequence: TGTGCCAGCAGTCCCCAGGGGCGGACTCGGAACATTCAGTACTTC.

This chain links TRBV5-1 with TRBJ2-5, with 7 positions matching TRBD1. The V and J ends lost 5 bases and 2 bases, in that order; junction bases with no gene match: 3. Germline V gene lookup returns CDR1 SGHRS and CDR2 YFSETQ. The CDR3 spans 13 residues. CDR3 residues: CASRGTVQETQYF. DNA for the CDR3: TGCGCCAGCAGAGGGACAGTTCAAGAGACCCAGTACTTC. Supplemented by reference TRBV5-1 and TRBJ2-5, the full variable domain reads KAGVTQTPRYLIKTRGQQVTLSCSPISGHRSVSWYQQTPGQGLQFLFEYFSETQRNKGNFPGRFSGRQFSNSRSEMNVSTLELGDSALYLCASRGTVQETQYFGPGTRLLVL.

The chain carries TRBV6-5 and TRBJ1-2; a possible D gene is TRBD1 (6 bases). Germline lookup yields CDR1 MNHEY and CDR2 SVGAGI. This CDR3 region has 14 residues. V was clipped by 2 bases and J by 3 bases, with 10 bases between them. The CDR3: CASSYDRTYYGYTF. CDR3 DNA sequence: TGTGCCAGCAGTTACGACAGGACCTACTATGGCTACACCTTC.

CDR3 sequence reads: CASSETHRGQPQHF. For the CDR3, the DNA is TGTGCCAGTAGTGAAACGCACAGGGGACAGCCCCAGCATTTT. This chain connects TRBV19 to TRBJ1-5; TRBD1 matches at 7 bases. Germline assignment: CDR1 LNHDA and CDR2 SQIVND (reference sequence). Losses at the gene ends were 5 bases for V and 7 bases for J; bases not matched to a gene: 8. The CDR3 is 14 amino acids.

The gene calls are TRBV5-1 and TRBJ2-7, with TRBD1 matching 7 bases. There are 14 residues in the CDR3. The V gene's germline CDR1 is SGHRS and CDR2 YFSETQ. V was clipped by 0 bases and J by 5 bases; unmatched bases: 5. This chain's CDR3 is CASSLVQGEDEQYF. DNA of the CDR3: TGCGCCAGCAGCTTGGTCCAGGGGGAAGACGAGCAGTACTTC.

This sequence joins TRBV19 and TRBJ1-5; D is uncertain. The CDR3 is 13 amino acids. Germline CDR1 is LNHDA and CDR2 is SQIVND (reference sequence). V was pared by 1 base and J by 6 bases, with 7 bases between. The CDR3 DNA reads TGTGCCAGTAGTATAGGAAGTCTTCAGCCCCAGCATTTT. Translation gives CASSIGSLQPQHF.

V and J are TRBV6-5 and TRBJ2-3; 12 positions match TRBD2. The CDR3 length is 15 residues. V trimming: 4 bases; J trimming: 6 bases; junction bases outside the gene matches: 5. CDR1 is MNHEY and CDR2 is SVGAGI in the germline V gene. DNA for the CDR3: TGTGCCAGCAGTTCCCTAGCGGGAGGGCTGGATACGCAGTATTTT. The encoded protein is CASSSLAGGLDTQYF.

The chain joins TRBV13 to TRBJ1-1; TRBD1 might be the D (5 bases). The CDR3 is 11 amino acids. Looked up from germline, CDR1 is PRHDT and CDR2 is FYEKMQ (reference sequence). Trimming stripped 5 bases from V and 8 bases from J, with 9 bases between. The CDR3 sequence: CASSEYREAFF. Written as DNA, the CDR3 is TGTGCCAGCAGCGAATACAGGGAAGCTTTCTTT.

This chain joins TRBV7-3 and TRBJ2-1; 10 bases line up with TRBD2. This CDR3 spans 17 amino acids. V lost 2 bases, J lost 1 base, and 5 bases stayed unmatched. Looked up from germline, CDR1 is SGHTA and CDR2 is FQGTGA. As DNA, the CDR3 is TGTGCCAGCAGCTTAGTCCTAGCGGGGGATTCCTACAATGAGCAGTTCTTC. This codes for CASSLVLAGDSYNEQFF.